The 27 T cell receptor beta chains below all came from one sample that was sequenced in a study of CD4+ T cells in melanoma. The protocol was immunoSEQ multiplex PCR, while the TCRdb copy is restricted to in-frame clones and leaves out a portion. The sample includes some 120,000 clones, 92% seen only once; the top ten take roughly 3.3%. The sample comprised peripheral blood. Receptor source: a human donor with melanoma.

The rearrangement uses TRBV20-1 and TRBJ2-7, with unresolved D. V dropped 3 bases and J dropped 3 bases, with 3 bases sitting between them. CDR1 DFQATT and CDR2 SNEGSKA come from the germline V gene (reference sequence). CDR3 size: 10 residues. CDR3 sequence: CSASGYEQYF. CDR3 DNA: TGCAGTGCTAGTGGCTACGAGCAGTACTTC.

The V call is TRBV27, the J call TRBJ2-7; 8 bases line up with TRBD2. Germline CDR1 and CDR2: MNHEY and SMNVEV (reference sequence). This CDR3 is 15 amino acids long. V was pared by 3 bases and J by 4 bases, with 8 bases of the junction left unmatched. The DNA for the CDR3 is TGTGCCAGCAGTTTTAGTGCGGGGGGTGATTACGAGCAGTACTTC. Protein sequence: CASSFSAGGDYEQYF.

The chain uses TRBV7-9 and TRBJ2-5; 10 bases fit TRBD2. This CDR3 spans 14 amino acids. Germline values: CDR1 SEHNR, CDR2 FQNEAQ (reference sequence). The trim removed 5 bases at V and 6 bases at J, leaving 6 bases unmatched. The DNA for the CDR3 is TGTGCCAGCAGCCGGACTAGCGGCTCCAAGACCCAGTACTTC. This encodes CASSRTSGSKTQYF. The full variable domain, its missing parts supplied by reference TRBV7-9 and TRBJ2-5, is DTGVSQNPRHKITKRGQNVTFRCDPISEHNRLYWYRQTLGQGPEFLTYFQNEAQLEKSRLLSDRFSAERPKGSFSTLEIQRTEQGDSAMYLCASSRTSGSKTQYFGPGTRLLVL.

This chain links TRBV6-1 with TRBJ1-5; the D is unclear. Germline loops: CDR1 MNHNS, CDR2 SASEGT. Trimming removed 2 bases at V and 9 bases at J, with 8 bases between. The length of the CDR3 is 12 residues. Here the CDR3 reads CASSEMVGPQHF. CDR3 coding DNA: TGTGCCAGCAGTGAAATGGTAGGGCCCCAGCATTTT.

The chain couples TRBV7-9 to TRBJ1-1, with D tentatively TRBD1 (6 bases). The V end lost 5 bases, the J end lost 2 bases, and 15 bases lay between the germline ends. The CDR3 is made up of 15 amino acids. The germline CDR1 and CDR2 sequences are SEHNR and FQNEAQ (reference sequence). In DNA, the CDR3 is TGTGCCAGCAGCGTCGGACAGTCAAGAAACACTGAAGCTTTCTTT. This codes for CASSVGQSRNTEAFF.

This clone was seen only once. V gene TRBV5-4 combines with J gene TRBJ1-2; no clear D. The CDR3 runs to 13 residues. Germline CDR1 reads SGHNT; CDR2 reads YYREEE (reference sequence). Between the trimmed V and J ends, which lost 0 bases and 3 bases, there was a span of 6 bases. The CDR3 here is CASSLAGHYGYTF. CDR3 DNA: TGTGCCAGCAGCTTGGCAGGACACTATGGCTACACCTTC. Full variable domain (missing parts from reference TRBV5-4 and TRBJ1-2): ETGVTQSPTHLIKTRGQQVTLRCSSQSGHNTVSWYQQALGQGPQFIFQYYREEENGRGNFPPRFSGLQFPNYSSELNVNALELDDSALYLCASSLAGHYGYTFGSGTRLTVV.

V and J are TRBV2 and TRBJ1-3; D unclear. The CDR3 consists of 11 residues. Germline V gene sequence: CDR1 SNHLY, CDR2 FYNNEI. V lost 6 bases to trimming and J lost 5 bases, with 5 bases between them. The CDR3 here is CASRYRNTIYF. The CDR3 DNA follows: TGTGCCAGCAGATACAGAAACACCATATATTTT.

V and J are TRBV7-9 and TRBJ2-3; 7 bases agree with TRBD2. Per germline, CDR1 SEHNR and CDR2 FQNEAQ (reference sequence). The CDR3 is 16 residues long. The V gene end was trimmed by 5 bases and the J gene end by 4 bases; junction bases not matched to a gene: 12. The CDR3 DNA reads TGTGCCAGCAGCCCCCGGGGCGCGGGAGTGCCAGATACGCAGTATTTT. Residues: CASSPRGAGVPDTQYF.

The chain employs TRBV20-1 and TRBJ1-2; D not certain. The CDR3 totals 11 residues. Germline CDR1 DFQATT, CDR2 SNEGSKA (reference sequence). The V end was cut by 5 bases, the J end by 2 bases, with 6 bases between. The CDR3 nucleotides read TGCAGTGCTCCGGCCAACTATGGCTACACCTTC. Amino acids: CSAPANYGYTF.

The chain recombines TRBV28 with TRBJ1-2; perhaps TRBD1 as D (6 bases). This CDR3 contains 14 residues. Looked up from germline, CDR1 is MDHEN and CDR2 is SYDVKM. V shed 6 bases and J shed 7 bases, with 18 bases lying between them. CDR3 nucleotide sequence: TGTGCCAGCAGCCCTCTCGAGGGCAGGGGTGGCTACACCTTC. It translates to CASSPLEGRGGYTF.

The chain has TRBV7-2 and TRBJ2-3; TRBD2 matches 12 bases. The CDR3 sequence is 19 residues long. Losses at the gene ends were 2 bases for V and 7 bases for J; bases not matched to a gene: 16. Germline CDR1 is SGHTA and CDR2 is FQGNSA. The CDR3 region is CASSLLSPRTSGTRNTQYF. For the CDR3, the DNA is TGTGCCAGCAGCTTATTATCACCTCGGACTAGCGGGACACGAAATACGCAGTATTTT.

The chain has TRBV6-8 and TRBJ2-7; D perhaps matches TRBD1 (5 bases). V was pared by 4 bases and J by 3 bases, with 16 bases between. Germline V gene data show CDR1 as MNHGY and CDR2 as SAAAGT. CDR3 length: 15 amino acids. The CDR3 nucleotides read TGTGCCAGCAGTTTTAAGATAATCAGGGACTACGAGCAGTACTTC. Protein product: CASSFKIIRDYEQYF.

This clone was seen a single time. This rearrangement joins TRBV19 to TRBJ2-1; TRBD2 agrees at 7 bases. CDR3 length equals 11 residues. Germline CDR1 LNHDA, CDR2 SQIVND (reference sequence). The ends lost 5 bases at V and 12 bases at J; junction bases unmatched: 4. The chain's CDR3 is CASSLGTTQFF. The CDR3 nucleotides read TGTGCCAGTAGTCTTGGGACTACGCAGTTCTTC.

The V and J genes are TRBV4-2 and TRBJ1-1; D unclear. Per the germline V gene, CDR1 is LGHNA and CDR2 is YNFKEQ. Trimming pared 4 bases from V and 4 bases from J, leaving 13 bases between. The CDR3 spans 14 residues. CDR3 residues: CASSPSAGSTEAFF. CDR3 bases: TGTGCCAGCAGCCCCTCGGCGGGGTCCACTGAAGCTTTCTTT.

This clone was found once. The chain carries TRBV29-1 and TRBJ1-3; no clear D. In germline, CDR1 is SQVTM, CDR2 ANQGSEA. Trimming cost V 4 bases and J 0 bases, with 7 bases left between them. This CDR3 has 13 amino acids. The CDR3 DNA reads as TGCAGCGTTGTGGTCGACTCTGGAAACACCATATATTTT. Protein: CSVVVDSGNTIYF.

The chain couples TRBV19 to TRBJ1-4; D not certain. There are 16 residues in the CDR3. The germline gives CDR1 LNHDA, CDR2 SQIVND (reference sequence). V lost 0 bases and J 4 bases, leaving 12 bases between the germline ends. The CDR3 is CASSIDRGGLNEKLFF. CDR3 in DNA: TGTGCCAGTAGTATAGATCGAGGAGGCCTTAATGAAAAACTGTTTTTT.

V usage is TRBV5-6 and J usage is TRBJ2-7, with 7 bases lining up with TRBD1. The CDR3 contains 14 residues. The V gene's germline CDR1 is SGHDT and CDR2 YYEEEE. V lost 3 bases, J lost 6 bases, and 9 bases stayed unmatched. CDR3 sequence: CASSWRSRGSEQYF. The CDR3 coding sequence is TGTGCCAGCAGCTGGCGCTCCAGGGGGAGCGAGCAGTACTTC.

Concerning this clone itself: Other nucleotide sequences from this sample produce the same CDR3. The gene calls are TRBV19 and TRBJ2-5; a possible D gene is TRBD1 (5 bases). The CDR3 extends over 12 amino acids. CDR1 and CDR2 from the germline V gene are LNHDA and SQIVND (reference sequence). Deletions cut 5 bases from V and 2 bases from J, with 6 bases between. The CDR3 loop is CASSQGQETQYF. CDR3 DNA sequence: TGTGCCAGTAGTCAGGGTCAAGAGACCCAGTACTTC.

The CDR3 is CASSLRGGNEQFF. The DNA of the CDR3 is TGTGCCAGCAGCTTAAGGGGGGGCAATGAGCAGTTCTTC. This rearrangement joins TRBV13 to TRBJ2-1; a possible D gene is TRBD2 (7 bases). There are 13 residues in the CDR3. The V gene lost 2 bases and the J gene lost 6 bases, with 8 bases spanning the gap. Germline values: CDR1 PRHDT, CDR2 FYEKMQ (reference sequence). Together with reference TRBV13 and TRBJ2-1, the CDR3 gives the full variable domain: AAGVIQSPRHLIKEKRETATLKCYPIPRHDTVYWYQQGPGQDPQFLISFYEKMQSDKGSIPDRFSAQQFSDYHSELNMSSLELGDSALYFCASSLRGGNEQFFGPGTRLTVL.

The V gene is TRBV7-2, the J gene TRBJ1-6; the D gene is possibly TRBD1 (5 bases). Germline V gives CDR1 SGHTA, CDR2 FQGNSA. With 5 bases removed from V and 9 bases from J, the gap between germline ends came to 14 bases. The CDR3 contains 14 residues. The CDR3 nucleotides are TGTGCCAGCAGCCTGGGGGGGAGGAGTTCACCCCTCCACTTT. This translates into CASSLGGRSSPLHF.

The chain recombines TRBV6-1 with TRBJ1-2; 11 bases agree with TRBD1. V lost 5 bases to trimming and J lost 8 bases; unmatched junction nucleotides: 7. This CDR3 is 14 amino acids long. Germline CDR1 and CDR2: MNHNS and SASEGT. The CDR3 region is CASSWDRGAKGYTF. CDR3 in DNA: TGTGCCAGCAGTTGGGACAGGGGGGCTAAGGGCTACACCTTC.

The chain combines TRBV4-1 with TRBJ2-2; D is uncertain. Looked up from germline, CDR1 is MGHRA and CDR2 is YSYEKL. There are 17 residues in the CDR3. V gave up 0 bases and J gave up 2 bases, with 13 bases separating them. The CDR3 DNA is TGCGCCAGCAGCCAAGATCGGCGAGGACGCAACACCGGGGAGCTGTTTTTT. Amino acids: CASSQDRRGRNTGELFF.

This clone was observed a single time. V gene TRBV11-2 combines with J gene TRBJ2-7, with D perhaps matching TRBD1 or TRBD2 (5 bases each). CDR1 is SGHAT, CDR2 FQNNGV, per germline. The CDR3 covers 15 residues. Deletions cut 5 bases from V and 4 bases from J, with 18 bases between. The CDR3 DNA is TGTGCCAGCAGCGATAGGGGAGCGGTCGGTTACGAGCAGTACTTC. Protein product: CASSDRGAVGYEQYF. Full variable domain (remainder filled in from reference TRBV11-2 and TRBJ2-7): EAGVAQSPRYKIIEKRQSVAFWCNPISGHATLYWYQQILGQGPKLLIQFQNNGVVDDSQLPKDRFSAERLKGVDSTLKIQPAKLEDSAVYLCASSDRGAVGYEQYFGPGTRLTVT.

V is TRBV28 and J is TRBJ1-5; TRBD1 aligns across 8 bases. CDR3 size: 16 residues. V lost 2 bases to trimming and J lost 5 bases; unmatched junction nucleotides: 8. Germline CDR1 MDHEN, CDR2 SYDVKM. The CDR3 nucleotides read TGTGCCAGCAGTTTACTCGAACTGACAGGGGATCAGCCCCAGCATTTT. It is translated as CASSLLELTGDQPQHF.

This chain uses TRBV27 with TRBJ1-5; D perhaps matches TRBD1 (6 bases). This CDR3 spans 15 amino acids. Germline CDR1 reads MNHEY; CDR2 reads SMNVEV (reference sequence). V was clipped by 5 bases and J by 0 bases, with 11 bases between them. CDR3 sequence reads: CASSATGYSNQPQHF. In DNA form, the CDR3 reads TGTGCCAGCAGTGCGACAGGTTATAGCAATCAGCCCCAGCATTTT.

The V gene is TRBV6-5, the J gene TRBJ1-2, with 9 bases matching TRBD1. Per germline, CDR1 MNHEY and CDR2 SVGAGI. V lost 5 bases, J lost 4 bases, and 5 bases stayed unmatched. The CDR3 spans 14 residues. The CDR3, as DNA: TGTGCCAGCAGTCGGACAGGGGTGGGCTATGGCTACACCTTC. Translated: CASSRTGVGYGYTF.

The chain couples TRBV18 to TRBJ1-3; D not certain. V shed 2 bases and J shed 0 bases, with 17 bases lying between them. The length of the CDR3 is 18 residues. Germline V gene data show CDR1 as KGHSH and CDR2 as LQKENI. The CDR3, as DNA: TGTGCCAGCTCACCAAGCCCAAACCTGGCGTTCTCTGGAAACACCATATATTTT. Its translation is CASSPSPNLAFSGNTIYF.